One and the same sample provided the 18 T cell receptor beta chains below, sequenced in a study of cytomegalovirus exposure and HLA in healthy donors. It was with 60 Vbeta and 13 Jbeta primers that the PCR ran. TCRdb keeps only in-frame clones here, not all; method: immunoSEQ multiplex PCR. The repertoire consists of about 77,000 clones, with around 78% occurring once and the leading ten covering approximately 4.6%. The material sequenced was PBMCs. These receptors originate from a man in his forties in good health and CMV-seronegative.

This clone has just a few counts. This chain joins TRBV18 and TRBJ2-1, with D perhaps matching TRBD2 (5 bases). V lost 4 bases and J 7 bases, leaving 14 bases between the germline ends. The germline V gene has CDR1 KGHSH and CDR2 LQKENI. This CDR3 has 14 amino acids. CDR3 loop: CASSRSGNPNEQFF. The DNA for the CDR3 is TGTGCCAGCTCACGGTCCGGGAACCCTAATGAGCAGTTCTTC. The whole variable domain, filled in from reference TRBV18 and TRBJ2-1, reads NAGVMQNPRHLVRRRGQEARLRCSPMKGHSHVYWYRQLPEEGLKFMVYLQKENIIDESGMPKERFSAEFPKEGPSILRIQQVVRGDSAAYFCASSRSGNPNEQFFGPGTRLTVL.

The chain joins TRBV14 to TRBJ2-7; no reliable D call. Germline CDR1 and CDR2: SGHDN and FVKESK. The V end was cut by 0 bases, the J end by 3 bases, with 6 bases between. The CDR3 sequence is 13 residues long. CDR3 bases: TGTGCCAGCAGCCAAGAACTGATCTACGAGCAGTACTTC. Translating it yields CASSQELIYEQYF.

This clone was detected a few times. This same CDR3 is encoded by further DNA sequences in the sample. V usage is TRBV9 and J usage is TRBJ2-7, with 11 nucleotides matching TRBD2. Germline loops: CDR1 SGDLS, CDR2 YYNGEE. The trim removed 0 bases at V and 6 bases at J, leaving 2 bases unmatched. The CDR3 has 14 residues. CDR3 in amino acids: CASSVGLAGGEQYF. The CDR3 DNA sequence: TGTGCCAGCAGCGTAGGGCTAGCGGGAGGCGAGCAGTACTTC.

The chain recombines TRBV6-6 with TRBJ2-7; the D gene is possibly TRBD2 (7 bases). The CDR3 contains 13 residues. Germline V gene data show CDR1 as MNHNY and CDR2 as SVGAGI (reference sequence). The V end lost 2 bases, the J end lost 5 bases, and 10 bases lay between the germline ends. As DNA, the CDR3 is TGTGCCAGCAGTTACACCGGGGGGCACGAGCAGTACTTC. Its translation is CASSYTGGHEQYF.

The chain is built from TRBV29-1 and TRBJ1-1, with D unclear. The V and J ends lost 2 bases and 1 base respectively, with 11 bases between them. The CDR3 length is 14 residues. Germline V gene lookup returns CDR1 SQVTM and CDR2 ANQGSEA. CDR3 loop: CSVESPRGNTEAFF. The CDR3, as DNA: TGCAGCGTTGAATCCCCCCGGGGGAACACTGAAGCTTTCTTT.

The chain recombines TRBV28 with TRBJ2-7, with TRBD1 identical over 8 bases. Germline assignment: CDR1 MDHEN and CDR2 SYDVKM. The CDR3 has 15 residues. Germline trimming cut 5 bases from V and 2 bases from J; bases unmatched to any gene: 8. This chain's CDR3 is CASSLQDRATYEQYF. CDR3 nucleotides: TGTGCCAGCAGTCTACAGGACAGGGCTACCTACGAGCAGTACTTC.

DNA for the CDR3: TGCGCCAGCAGCCTGGATGTGGGACAGGGAGGCACTGAAGCTTTCTTT. Protein product: CASSLDVGQGGTEAFF. This sequence joins TRBV5-1 and TRBJ1-1; 9 nucleotides agree with TRBD1. Germline CDR1 is SGHRS and CDR2 is YFSETQ. The V gene end was trimmed by 4 bases and the J gene end by 4 bases; junction bases not matched to a gene: 11. The CDR3 has 16 amino acids.

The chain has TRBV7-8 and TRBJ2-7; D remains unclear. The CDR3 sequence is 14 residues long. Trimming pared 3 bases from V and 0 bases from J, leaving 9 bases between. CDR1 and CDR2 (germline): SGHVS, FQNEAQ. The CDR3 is CASSFVSSSYEQYF. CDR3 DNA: TGTGCCAGCAGCTTTGTTAGCAGCTCCTACGAGCAGTACTTC.

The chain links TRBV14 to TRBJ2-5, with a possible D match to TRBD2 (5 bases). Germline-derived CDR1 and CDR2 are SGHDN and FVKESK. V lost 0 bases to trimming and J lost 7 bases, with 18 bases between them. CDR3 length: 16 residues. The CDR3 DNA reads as TGTGCCAGCAGCCAAGATTCGGCTCTTAGCCGGGGGACCCAGTACTTC. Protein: CASSQDSALSRGTQYF.

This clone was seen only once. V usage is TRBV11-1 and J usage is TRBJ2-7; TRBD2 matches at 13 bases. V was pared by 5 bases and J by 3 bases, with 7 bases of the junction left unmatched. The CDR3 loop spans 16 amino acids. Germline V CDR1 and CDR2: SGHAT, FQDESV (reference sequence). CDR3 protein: CASSPGLAGVGYEQYF. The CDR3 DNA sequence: TGTGCCAGCAGCCCAGGACTAGCGGGGGTCGGCTACGAGCAGTACTTC.

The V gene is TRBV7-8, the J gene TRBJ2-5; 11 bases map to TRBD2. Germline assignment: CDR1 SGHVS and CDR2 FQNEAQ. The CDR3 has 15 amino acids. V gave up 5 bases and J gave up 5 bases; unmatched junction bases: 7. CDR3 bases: TGTGCCAGCAGCAGTTTAGCGGGAGGGCCCGAGACCCAGTACTTC. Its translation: CASSSLAGGPETQYF.

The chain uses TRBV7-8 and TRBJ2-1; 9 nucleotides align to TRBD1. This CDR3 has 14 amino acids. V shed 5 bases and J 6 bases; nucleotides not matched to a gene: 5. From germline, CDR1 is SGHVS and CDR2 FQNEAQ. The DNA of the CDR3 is TGTGCCAGCAGCCCGGGACAGGGTTTCAATGAGCAGTTCTTC. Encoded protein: CASSPGQGFNEQFF.

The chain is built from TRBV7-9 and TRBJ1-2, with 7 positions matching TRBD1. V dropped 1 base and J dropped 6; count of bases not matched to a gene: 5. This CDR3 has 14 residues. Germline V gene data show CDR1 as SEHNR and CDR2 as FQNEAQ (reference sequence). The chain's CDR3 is CASSLGDRVHGYTF. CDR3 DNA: TGTGCCAGCAGCTTAGGAGACAGGGTTCATGGCTACACCTTC.

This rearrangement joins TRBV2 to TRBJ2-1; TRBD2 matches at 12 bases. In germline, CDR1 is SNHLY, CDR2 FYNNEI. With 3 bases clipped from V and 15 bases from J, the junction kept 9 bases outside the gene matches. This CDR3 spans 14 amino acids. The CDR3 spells CASSDPSGRAARFF. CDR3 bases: TGTGCCAGCAGTGATCCTAGCGGGAGGGCCGCAAGGTTCTTC.

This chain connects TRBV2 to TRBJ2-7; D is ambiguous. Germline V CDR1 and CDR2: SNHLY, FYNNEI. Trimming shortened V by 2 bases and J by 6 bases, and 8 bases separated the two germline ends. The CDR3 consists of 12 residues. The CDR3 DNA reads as TGTGCCAGCAGTGAATCAACATCCGAGCAGTACTTC. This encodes CASSESTSEQYF.

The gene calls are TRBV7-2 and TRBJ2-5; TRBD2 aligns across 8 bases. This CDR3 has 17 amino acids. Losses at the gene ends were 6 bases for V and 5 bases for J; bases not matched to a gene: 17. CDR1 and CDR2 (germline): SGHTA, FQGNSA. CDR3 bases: TGTGCCAGCAGTTCACAACGGTCGGGGGGGCGCGGGGAGACCCAGTACTTC. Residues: CASSSQRSGGRGETQYF.

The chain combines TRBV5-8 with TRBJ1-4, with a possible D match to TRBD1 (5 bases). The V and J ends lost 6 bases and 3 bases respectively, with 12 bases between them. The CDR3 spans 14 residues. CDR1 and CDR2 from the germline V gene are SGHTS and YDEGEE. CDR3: CASTKGGANEKLFF. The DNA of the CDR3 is TGTGCCAGCACAAAGGGAGGGGCTAATGAAAAACTGTTTTTT.

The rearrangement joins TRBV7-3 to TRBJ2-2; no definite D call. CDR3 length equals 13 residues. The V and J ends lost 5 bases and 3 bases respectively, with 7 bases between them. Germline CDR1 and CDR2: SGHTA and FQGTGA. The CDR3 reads CASSIIDTGELFF. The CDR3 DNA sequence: TGTGCCAGCAGCATTATAGACACCGGGGAGCTGTTTTTT.